This T cell receptor (beta chain) came from a study of blood T cells in healthy people across ages. Germline assignment: CDR1 SNHLY and CDR2 FYNNEI. The CDR3 extends over 15 amino acids. It was with a sample-barcoded 5' primer and a J-beta primer mix that a second PCR of roughly 7 to 12 cycles was run. Every cDNA molecule bore a tag from a template-switch adaptor containing 12 random nucleotides. MiXCR, applied by TCRdb to the 5' RACE reads, yields one record per CDR3 protein. The sample has some 710,000 distinct CDR3 sequences; about half are singletons. This clonotype appeared a few times. Input material: blood. The chain employs TRBV2 and TRBJ2-5; no clear D gene. The J call may be in error: the DNA end matches TRBJ2-7 better. The receptor's source is an elderly man in good health. The CDR3, as DNA: TGTGCCAGCAGTGAATCCGCACTAAAGGCCCACGAGCAGTACTTC. Translating gives CASSESALKAHEQYF.